This T cell receptor (beta chain) was recovered during a study of T cell repertoires in cytomegalovirus infection. For the study at large: CMV epitopes, recently identified HLA-C-restricted and well-studied HLA-B-restricted, were used. Through public TCR beta signatures, both CMV infection and matching HLA type were indicated.

One entry per CDR3 protein results from TCRdb running MiXCR on the reads. This table has over 95,000 distinct CDR3 sequences, around 30% appearing once. V trimming: 4 bases; J trimming: 3 bases; junction bases outside the gene matches: 7. Germline-derived CDR1 and CDR2 are MGHRA and YSYEKL. The CDR3 contains 15 residues. This clonotype was seen more than once but under ten times. Its antigen is as yet unknown. Notes on the study in general: Ex vivo responses were dominated by HLA-C-restricted CMV-specific TCR beta clonotypes. Accumulated public TCR beta family frequency recognized individuals carrying CMV together with the relevant HLA.

The starting material was CD8+ T cells from cultured PBMCs, obtained from culture after CMV antigen stimulation. The receptor was isolated from a human donor in good health (CMV status not recorded). Some clones in this sample may be carry-over from other donors' samples. V is TRBV4-1 and J is TRBJ2-3, with 7 bases aligning to TRBD1. The CDR3 DNA sequence: TGCGCCAGCAGCCTAAAGGGGGCGTGGACAGATACGCAGTATTTT. Translating gives CASSLKGAWTDTQYF.